Below are 8 T cell receptor beta chains sequenced from a single sample in a study of blood T cell repertoires in COVID-19. The table came from immunoSEQ multiplex PCR; TCRdb's copy has only in-frame clones and leaves some out. The repertoire holds a few hundred thousand clones, around four fifths seen once, with around 20% in the top ten. Material: peripheral blood. These receptor sequences come from a man aged 25 to 40 with active or convalescent COVID-19.

The rearrangement joins TRBV5-1 to TRBJ1-6; weak D call: TRBD1 (6 bases). This CDR3 has 16 residues. CDR1 is SGHRS, CDR2 YFSETQ, per germline. Trimming removed 4 bases from V and 9 bases from J, with 20 bases in between. The CDR3 here is CASSPSVERGGSPLHF. The CDR3 region has the DNA TGCGCCAGCAGCCCGAGTGTGGAAAGGGGGGGTTCACCCCTCCACTTT.

This rearrangement joins TRBV6-1 to TRBJ1-5; a weak D match, TRBD1 (5 bases). The CDR3 is 14 amino acids. Germline CDR1 is MNHNS and CDR2 is SASEGT. V was trimmed by 2 bases and J by 4 bases, leaving 9 bases between them. CDR3 coding DNA: TGTGCCAGCAGTGAAAGGGGCGGTAATCAGCCCCAGCATTTT. It is translated as CASSERGGNQPQHF.

V usage is TRBV19 and J usage is TRBJ1-5; D not certain. V lost 8 bases and J lost 2, with 10 bases in between. The V gene's germline CDR1 is LNHDA and CDR2 SQIVND (reference sequence). This CDR3 has 13 residues. CDR3 sequence: CASCAQGNQPQHF. The CDR3 DNA reads as TGTGCCAGTTGTGCTCAGGGCAATCAGCCCCAGCATTTT.

Concerning this clone itself: At the DNA level, this CDR3 is encoded by other sequences in the same sample as well. The chain joins TRBV9 to TRBJ2-7, with D possibly TRBD1 on 6 matching bases. The CDR3 has 12 residues. Germline V CDR1 and CDR2: SGDLS, YYNGEE. The V end lost 4 bases, the J end lost 3 bases, and 8 bases lay between the germline ends. Written as DNA, the CDR3 is TGTGCCAGCAGCCCACAGGGCTACGAGCAGTACTTC. It translates to CASSPQGYEQYF.

J is TRBJ2-7 and V is TRBV19; TRBD1 agrees at 9 bases. CDR1 is LNHDA, CDR2 SQIVND, per germline (reference sequence). The CDR3 runs 17 residues. Losses at the gene ends were 3 bases for V and 2 bases for J; bases not matched to a gene: 11. DNA of the CDR3: TGTGCCAGTAGTATTTACGCCGGGACAGGGTCCACCTACGAGCAGTACTTC. It translates to CASSIYAGTGSTYEQYF.

This clone was counted a few times. The chain has TRBV28 and TRBJ2-1, with 10 bases matching TRBD1. Trimming removed 5 bases from V and 10 bases from J; junction bases left unmatched: 14. The CDR3 runs to 16 residues. Per the germline V gene, CDR1 is MDHEN and CDR2 is SYDVKM. This CDR3 is CASSRRLGTGAGEQFF. The CDR3 DNA reads TGTGCCAGCAGTCGCCGGTTGGGGACAGGGGCAGGGGAGCAGTTCTTC.

The chain recombines TRBV28 with TRBJ2-7, with TRBD1 matching 10 bases. Per germline, CDR1 MDHEN and CDR2 SYDVKM. Trimming removed 3 bases from V and 6 bases from J; junction bases left unmatched: 2. The CDR3 covers 13 residues. DNA for the CDR3: TGTGCCAGCAGTTTTCGGACAGGGGGCGAGCAGTACTTC. It specifies CASSFRTGGEQYF.

V gene TRBV27 combines with J gene TRBJ2-3, with 9 positions matching TRBD2. V was pared by 4 bases and J by 3 bases, with 11 bases of the junction left unmatched. This CDR3 is built from 17 residues. CDR1 is MNHEY and CDR2 is SMNVEV in the germline V gene (reference sequence). The CDR3 DNA reads TGTGCCAGCAGTTCCACCCGGGTTAGCGGGGGTACAGATACGCAGTATTTT. This sequence encodes CASSSTRVSGGTDTQYF.